This T cell receptor beta chain stems from a study of memory CD4+ T cells and cytomegalovirus serostatus. Overall study results and limits: The CMV-associated TCR signature appears largely within the CD4+ memory repertoire.

The sort gate was single viable CD3+CD4+CD8-CD45RO+ cells for memory CD4+ T cells. Per the germline V gene, CDR1 is SNHLY and CDR2 is FYNNEI. The germline V and J ends were trimmed by 7 bases and 4 bases, with 13 bases remaining between them. The CDR3 has 13 amino acids. TCRdb's copy holds only in-frame clones and misses some; the assay was immunoSEQ multiplex PCR. In the table there are more than 50,000 clones, 75% to 85% of which are singletons. This clone has just a few counts. Its antigen is unidentified. Sequenced sample: memory CD4+ T cells from blood. The source is an adult in good health and CMV-seronegative. This chain connects TRBV2 to TRBJ1-2, with D perhaps TRBD1 (5 bases). CDR3 protein: CASTGGATYGYTF. CDR3 nucleotide sequence: TGTGCCAGCACGGGAGGGGCGACCTATGGCTACACCTTC. Full variable domain (outside the CDR3, taken from reference TRBV2 and TRBJ1-2): EPEVTQTPSHQVTQMGQEVILRCVPISNHLYFYWYRQILGQKVEFLVSFYNNEISEKSEIFDDQFSVERPDGSNFTLKIRSTKLEDSAMYFCASTGGATYGYTFGSGTRLTVV.